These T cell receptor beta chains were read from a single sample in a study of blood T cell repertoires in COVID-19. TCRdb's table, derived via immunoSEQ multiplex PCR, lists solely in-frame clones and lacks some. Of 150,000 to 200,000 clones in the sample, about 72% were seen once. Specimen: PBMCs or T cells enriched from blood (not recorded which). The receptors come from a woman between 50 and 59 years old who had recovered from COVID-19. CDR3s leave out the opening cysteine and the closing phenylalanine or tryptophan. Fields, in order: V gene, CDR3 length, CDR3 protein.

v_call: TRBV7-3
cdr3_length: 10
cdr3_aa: ASTPGTGELF

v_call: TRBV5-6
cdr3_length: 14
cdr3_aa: ASSFRASGRADEQF

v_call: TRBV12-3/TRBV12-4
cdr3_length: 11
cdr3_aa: ASSSPPVDTQY

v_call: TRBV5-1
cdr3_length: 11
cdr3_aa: ASSLDRTYGYT

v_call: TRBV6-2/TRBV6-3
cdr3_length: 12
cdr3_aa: ASSPPGSSYEQY

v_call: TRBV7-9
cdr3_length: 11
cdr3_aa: ASSLSSGTEAF

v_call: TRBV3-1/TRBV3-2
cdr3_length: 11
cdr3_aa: ASSSGRDYGYT

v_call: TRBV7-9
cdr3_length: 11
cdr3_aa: ASSPQGAYEQY

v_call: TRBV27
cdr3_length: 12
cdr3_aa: ASSKQGNRYEQY

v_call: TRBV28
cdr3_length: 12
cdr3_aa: ASSPLAGVYEQF

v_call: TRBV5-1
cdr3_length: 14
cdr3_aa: ASSRGQTATNEKLF

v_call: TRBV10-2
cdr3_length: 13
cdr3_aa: ASSETGTGSYEQY

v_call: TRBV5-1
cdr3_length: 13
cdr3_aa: ASSLVGGEGAEQY

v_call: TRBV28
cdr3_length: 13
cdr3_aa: ASSLPPGRGEKLF

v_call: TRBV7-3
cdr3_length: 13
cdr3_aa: ASSLSLAGADTQY

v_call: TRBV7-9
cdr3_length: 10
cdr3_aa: ASTPAYNEQF

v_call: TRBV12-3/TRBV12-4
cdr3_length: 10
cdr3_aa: ASSFLGEGYT

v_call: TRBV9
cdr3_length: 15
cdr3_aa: ASSPRRLAGVKETQY

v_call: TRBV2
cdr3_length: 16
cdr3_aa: ASREGLPGIGNQETQY

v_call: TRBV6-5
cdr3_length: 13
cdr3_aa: ASSWGQVNTGELF

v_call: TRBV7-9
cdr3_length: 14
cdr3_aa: ASSLQGTGTNEKLF

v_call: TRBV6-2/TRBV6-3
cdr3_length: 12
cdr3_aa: ASSKQGRNYGYT

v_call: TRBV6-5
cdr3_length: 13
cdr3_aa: ASRRGAGGSYEQY

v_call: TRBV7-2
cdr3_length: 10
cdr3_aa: ASSLDRHEQF

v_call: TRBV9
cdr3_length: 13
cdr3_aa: ASSPPGTGDYEQY

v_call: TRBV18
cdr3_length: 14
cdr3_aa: ASSSTGLANTGELF

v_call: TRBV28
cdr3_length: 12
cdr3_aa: ASRTMTGNQPQH

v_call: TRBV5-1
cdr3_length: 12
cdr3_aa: ASRFDRGSYEQY

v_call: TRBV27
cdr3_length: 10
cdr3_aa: ASSLGAGRAF

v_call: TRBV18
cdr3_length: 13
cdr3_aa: ASSPLAGAQETQY

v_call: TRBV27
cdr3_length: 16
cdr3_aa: ASSLRPSGRGTAYEQY

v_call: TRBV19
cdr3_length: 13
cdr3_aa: ASSQSGQVSGGYT

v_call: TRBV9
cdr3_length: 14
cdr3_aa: ASSSSSGRSDNEQF

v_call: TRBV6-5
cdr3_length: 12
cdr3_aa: ASSYSGGFYEQY

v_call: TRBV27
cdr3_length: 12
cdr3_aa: ASSLGRGSYEQY

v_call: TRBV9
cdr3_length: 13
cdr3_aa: ASSSDQGSFTEAF

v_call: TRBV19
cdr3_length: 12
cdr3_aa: ASSPPGTRFEQF

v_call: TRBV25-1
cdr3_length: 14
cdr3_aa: ASSELGTSGNFEQF

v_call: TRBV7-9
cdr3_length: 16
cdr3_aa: ASSLGETARPGGETQY

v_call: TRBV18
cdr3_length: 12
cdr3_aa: ASSSQGSGTEAF

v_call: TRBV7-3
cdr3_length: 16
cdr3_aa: ASSLNPGRGSSGNTIY

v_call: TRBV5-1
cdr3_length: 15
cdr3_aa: ASSLLSGRTGTYEQY

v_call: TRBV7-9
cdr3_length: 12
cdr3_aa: ASTISQGPYGYT

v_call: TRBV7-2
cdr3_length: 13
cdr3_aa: ASSLGLARGFEQF

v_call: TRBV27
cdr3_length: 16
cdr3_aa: ASSFRRPGTTGANVLT

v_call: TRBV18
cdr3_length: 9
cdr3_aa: ASSSAETQY

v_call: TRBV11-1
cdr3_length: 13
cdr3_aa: ASSYMRESYNEQF

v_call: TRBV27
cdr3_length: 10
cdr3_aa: ASSFPGGPQH

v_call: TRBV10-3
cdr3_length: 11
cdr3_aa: AMGLPATDTQY

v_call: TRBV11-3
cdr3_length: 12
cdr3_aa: ASSRGTYNTEAF

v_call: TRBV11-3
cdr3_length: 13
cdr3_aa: ASSSQGGEIYEQY

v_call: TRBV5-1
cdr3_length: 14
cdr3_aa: ASSLANLAGRETQY

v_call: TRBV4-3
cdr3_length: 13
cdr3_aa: ASSDSGNSYNEQF